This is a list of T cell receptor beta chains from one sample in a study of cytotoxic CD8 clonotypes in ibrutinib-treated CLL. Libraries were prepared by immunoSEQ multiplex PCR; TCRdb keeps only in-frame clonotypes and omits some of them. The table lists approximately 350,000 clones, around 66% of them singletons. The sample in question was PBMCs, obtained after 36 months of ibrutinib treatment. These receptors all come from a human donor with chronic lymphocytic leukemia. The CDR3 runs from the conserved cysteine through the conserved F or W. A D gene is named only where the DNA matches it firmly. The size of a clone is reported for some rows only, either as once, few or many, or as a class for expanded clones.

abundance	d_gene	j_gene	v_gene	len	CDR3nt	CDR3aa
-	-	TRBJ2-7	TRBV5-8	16	TGTGCCAGCAGCGCCCTATGGGACCCTTTACGGTACGAGCAGTACTTC	CASSALWDPLRYEQYF
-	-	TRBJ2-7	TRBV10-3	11	TGTGCCATCGGCACCCTCTACGAGCAGTACTTC	CAIGTLYEQYF
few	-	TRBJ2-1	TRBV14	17	TGTGCCAGCAGCCATGCAGGGTCCCAGGGGCCCTACAATGAGCAGTTCTTC	CASSHAGSQGPYNEQFF
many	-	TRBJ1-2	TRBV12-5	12	TGTGCTAGTGGTCACAGGGAGGGTGGCTACACCTTC	CASGHREGGYTF
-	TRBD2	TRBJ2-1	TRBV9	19	TGTGCCAGCAGCGTAGAGGTTGGGGTAGCGGGTAGCTCCTACAATGAGCAGTTCTTC	CASSVEVGVAGSSYNEQFF
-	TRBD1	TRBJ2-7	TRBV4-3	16	TGCGCCAGCAGCCAGAGCTGGGACAGGGGGCTCTACGAGCAGTACTTC	CASSQSWDRGLYEQYF
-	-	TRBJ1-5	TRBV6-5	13	TGTGCCAGCAGTTACGACGGCAATCAGCCCCAGCATTTT	CASSYDGNQPQHF
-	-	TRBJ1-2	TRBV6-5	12	TGTGCCAGCTCACGGGGGTACTATGGCTACACCTTC	CASSRGYYGYTF
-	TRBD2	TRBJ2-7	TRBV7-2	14	TGTGCCAGCAGCCCGGGAACCGGGACTAGCGGGGGGACCTTC	CASSPGTGTSGGTF
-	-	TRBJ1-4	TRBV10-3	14	TGTGCCATCAGTGAGAGCGGTCAGGGAGAAAAACTGTTTTTT	CAISESGQGEKLFF
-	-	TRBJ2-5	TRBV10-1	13	TGCGCCAGCAGTGAGCCCGGGAGAGAGACCCAGTACTTC	CASSEPGRETQYF
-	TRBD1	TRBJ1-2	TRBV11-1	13	TGTGCCAGCAGCACGACAGGGGCATATGGCTACACCTTC	CASSTTGAYGYTF
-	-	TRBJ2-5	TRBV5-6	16	TGTGCCAGCAGCTTGGGAGCAGGATCGAGACAAGAGACCCAGTACTTC	CASSLGAGSRQETQYF
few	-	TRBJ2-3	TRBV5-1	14	TGCGCCAGCAGCTTCCTGGACTCGATCGATACGCAGTATTTT	CASSFLDSIDTQYF
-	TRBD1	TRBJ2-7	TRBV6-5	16	TGTGCCAGCAGTTACTCGAGGACAGGGCCCCTCGGTGAGCAGTACTTC	CASSYSRTGPLGEQYF
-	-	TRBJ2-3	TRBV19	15	TGTGCCAGTAGTATAGCGAGAACGGGCACAGATACGCAGTATTTT	CASSIARTGTDTQYF
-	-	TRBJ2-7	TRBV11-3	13	TGTGCCAGCAGCTTAGACATTGCCTACGAGCAGTACTTC	CASSLDIAYEQYF
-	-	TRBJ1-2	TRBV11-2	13	TGTGCCAGCAGCTTAGCCCTTAACTATGGCTACACCTTC	CASSLALNYGYTF
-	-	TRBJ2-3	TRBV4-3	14	TGCGCCAGCAGCCAACGGGGTCTTGGAGATACGCAGTATTTT	CASSQRGLGDTQYF
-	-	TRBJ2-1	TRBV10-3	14	TGTGCCACCCTACCCCATGGGGGAAAGCATGAGCAGTTCTTC	CATLPHGGKHEQFF
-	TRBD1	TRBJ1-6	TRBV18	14	TGTGCCAGCTCGCCCGACAGGGGTAATTCACCCCTCCACTTT	CASSPDRGNSPLHF
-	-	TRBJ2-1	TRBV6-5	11	TGTGCCAGCACTTTAGTCAATGAGCAGTTCTTC	CASTLVNEQFF
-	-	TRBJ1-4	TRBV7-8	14	TGTGCCAGCAGCTTAGAGGGGGGGAATGAAAAACTGTTTTTT	CASSLEGGNEKLFF
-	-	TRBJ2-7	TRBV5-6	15	TGTGCCAGCAGCTTGACCGGGACGGCAGCCTACGAGCAGTACTTC	CASSLTGTAAYEQYF
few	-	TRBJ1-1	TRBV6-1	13	TGTGCCAGCAGGCCGGGGGTACGGACTGAAGCTTTCTTT	CASRPGVRTEAFF
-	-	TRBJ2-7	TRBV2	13	TGTGCCAGCACGGAGGGTCGGACGGACGAGCAGTACTTC	CASTEGRTDEQYF
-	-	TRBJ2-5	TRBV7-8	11	TGTGCCAGCAGCGACGGGGAGACCCAGTACTTC	CASSDGETQYF
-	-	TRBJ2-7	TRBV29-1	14	TGCAGCGTAGGAGGGGGTTTATCGGATTCCGAGCAGTACTTC	CSVGGGLSDSEQYF
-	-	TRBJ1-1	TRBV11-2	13	TGTGCCAGCAGCTCCAGGGGGAACACTGAAGCTTTCTTT	CASSSRGNTEAFF
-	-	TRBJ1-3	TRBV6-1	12	TGTGCCAGCAGGAGCTCTGGAAACACCATATATTTT	CASRSSGNTIYF
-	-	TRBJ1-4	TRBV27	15	TGTGCCAGCAGTTTATATTGGGGGACTAATGAAAAACTGTTTTTT	CASSLYWGTNEKLFF
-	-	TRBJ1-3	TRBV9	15	TGTGCCAGCAGCGTAGATGGGGCAGCTGGAAACACCATATATTTT	CASSVDGAAGNTIYF
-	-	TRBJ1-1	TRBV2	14	TGTGCCAGCAGTGCGGACAGACTGAACACTGAAGCTTTCTTT	CASSADRLNTEAFF
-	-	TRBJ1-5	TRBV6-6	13	TGTGCCAGCAGTTCAGGGGAGGGTCAGCCCCAGCATTTT	CASSSGEGQPQHF
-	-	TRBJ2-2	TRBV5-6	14	TGTGCCAGCAGCCCCGGGACGATCACCGGGGAGCTGTTTTTT	CASSPGTITGELFF
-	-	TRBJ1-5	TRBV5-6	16	TGTGCCAGCAGCTTGGCACGAGGGATAGCAAATCAGCCCCAGCATTTT	CASSLARGIANQPQHF
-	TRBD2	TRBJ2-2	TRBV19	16	TGTGCCAGTAGTCCACGACTAGCGCGGGACACCGGGGAGCTGTTTTTT	CASSPRLARDTGELFF
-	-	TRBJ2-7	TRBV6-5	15	TGTGCCAGCAGAACCCAGGGGCAATGGGACTACGAGCAGTACTTC	CASRTQGQWDYEQYF
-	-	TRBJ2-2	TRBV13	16	TGTGCCAGCAGCCGATGGGGACCGACTCTCACCGGGGAGCTGTTTTTT	CASSRWGPTLTGELFF
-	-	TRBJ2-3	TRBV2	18	TGTGCCAGCAGTGAAGCGTTCCCCTTAGGGGCAGGCACAGATACGCAGTATTTT	CASSEAFPLGAGTDTQYF
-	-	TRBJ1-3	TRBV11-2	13	TGTGCCAGCAGCTTGCGACGGGCCAACACCATATATTTT	CASSLRRANTIYF
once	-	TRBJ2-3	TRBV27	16	TGTGCCAGCAGTACCCGATGGGGCGCAGGCACAGATACGCAGTATTTT	CASSTRWGAGTDTQYF
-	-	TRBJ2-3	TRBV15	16	TGTGCCACCAGCAGAGAAAGACAGACTTACACAGATACGCAGTATTTT	CATSRERQTYTDTQYF
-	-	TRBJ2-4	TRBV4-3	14	TGCGCCAGCAGCCAAGTTCGCGGAAGGAACATTCAGTACTTC	CASSQVRGRNIQYF
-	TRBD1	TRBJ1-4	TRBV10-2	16	TGCGCCAGCAGTGAGTTCAGGGGGGCAACTAATGAAAAACTGTTTTTT	CASSEFRGATNEKLFF
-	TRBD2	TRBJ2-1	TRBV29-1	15	TGCAGCGTTGCACTAGCGGGGGTCTCCTACAATGAGCAGTTCTTC	CSVALAGVSYNEQFF
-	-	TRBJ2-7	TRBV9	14	TGTGCCAGCAGCGACACATCTCAGGGGTACGAGCAGTACTTC	CASSDTSQGYEQYF
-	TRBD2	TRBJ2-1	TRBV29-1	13	TGCAGCGTTGTAGGGACTACCTACAATGAGCAGTTCTTC	CSVVGTTYNEQFF
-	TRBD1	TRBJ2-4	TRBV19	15	TGTGCCAGTACTCGGGACAGCCAAGCCAAAAACATTCAGTACTTC	CASTRDSQAKNIQYF
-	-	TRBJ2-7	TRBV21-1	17	TGTGCCAGCAGCAAAGATCTGGGCTATCTAAGCTCCTACGAGCAGTACTTC	CASSKDLGYLSSYEQYF
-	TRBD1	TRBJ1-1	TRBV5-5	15	TGTGCCAGCAGCCCAAGGACAGGGAAGAACACTGAAGCTTTCTTT	CASSPRTGKNTEAFF
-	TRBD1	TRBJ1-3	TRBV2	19	TGTGCCAGCGAAACCCTCAACAGGGGGCCCTTTTCCTCTGGAAACACCATATATTTT	CASETLNRGPFSSGNTIYF
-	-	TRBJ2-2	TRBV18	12	TGTGCCGGACGTGGGAACACCGGGGAGCTGTTTTTT	CAGRGNTGELFF
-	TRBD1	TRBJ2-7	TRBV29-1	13	TGCAGCGTTGAGAGGACAGGGGCGGTTGAGCAGTACTTC	CSVERTGAVEQYF
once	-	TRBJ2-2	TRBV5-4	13	TGTGCCAGCAGCTTGGGGGCGACCGGGGAGCTGTTTTTT	CASSLGATGELFF
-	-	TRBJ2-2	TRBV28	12	TGTGCCAGCAGGACCGGGACCGGGGAGCTGTTTTTT	CASRTGTGELFF
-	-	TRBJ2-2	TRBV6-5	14	TGTGCCAGCAGTTACTCGTTGGCAGCCAGGGAGCTGTTTTTT	CASSYSLAARELFF
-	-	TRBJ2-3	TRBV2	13	TGTGCCAGCAGTTTGACAGAAGCAGATACGCAGTATTTT	CASSLTEADTQYF
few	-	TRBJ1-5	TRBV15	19	TGTGCCACCAGCAGAGTCGTCCGGGGGACCGTTCATAGCAATCAGCCCCAGCATTTT	CATSRVVRGTVHSNQPQHF
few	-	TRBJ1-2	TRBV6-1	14	TGTGCCAGCAGTGAAGGAGACAGTAACTATGGCTACACCTTC	CASSEGDSNYGYTF